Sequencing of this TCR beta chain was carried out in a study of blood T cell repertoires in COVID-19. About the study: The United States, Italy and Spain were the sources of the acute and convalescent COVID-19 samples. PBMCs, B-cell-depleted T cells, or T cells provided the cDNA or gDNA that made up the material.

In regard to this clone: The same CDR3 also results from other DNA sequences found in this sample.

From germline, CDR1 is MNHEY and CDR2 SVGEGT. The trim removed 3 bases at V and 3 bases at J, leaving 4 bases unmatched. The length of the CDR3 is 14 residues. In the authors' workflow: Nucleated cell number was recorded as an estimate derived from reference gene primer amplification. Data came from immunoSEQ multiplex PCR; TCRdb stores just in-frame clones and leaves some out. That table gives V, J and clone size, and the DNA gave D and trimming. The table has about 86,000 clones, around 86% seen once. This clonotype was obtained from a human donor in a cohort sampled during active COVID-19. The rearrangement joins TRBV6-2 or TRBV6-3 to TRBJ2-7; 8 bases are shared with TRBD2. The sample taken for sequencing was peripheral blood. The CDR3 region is CASSYGTSGYEQYF. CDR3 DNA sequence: TGTGCCAGCAGTTATGGAACTAGCGGCTACGAGCAGTACTTC.